The TCR beta chain under discussion was sequenced for a study of blood T cell repertoires in COVID-19. Study-wide background: Both acute and convalescent COVID-19 samples were obtained from the United States, Italy and Spain. Nucleic acid was either cDNA or gDNA, and it came from T cells, B-cell-depleted T cells, or PBMCs.

As processed by the authors: Cell counts per sample came from amplifying reference gene primers. Clones were sequenced by immunoSEQ multiplex PCR, and TCRdb holds only the in-frame ones, with some missing. V and J calls and clone size are as listed in that table; D and trimming were resolved from the DNA. This sample has some 200,000 clones, with under 85% found just once. The CDR3 runs to 15 residues. The germline CDR1 and CDR2 sequences are SGHAT and FQNNGV. Trimming shortened V by 5 bases and J by 7 bases, and 17 bases separated the two germline ends. Specimen: peripheral blood. This TCR was recovered from a woman of 80 years or more with acute or convalescent COVID-19. This chain joins TRBV11-2 and TRBJ2-2, with D possibly TRBD2 on 6 matching bases. Written as DNA, the CDR3 is TGTGCCAGCAGCCATTCCGGGGGACGGGGCGGGGAGCTGTTTTTT. Its translation is CASSHSGGRGGELFF.